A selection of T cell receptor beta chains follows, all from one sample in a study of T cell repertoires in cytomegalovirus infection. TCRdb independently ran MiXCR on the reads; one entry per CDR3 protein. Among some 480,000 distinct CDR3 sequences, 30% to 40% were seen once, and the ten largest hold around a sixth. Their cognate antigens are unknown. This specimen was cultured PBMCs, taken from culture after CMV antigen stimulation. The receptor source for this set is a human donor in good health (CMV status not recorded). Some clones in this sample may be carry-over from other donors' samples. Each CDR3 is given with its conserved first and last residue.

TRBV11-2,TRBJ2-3,CASSLSVRQFHTDTQYF
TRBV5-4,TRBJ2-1,CASRQHSDNEQFF
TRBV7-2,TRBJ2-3,CASSLDPGLAADTQYF
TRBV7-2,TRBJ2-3,CASSLEADTDTQYF
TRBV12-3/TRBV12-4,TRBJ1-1,CASSPPRFTEAFF
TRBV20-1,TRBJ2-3,CSARTGQGRADTQYF
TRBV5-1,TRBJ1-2,CASSQIKGALDGYTF
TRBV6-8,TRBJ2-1,CASSYPRGSGCLNEQFF
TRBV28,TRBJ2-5,CATTRGKETQYF
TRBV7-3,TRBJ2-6,CASSPSFSGANVLTF
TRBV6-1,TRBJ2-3,CASTGGLKREDRDTQYF
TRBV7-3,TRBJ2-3,CASSLSNSDTQYF
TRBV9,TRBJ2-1,CASSVDHGNEQFF
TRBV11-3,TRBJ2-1,CASTFMTSGNSYNEQFF
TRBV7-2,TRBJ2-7,CASSSAGGRGEQYF
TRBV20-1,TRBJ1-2,CSARGPGDGYTF
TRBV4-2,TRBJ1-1,CASSNRPDRSLNTEAFF
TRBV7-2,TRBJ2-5,CASTNIPGETQYF
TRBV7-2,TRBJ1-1,CASSFDPTDTEAFF
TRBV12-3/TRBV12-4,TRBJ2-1,CASSLTSYEQFF
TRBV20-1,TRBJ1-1,CSATPAGDRRKAFF
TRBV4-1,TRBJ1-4,CASSQAATTNEKLFF
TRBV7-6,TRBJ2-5,CASSLALRGRETQYF
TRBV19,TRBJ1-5,CASSTNRGGQPQHF
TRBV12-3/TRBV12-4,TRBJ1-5,CASSLWGMGNQPQHF
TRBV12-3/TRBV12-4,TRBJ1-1,CASSTRGFSTEAFF
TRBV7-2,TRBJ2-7,CASSLRDSPWDEQYF
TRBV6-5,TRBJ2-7,CASSYWGSSDEQYF
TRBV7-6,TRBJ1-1,CASSPGGGVFNTEAFF
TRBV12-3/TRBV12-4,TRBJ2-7,CASSFGTGALIYEQYF
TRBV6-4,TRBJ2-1,CASSEGTSSYNEQFF
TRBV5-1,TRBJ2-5,CASSFGLVWGVETQYF
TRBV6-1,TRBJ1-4,CASSEVVNLAANEKLFF
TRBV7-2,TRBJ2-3,CASSLVPAGGTDTQYF
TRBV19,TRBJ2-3,CASSKGLASDTQYF
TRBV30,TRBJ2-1,CAWNRYGLAGGEQFF
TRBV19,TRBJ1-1,CASRGRPNTEAFF
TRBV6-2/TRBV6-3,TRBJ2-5,CASSYTSGKSETQYF
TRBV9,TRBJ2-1,CASIPGSPGLSNEQFF
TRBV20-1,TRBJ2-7,CSARLTSRHYEQYF
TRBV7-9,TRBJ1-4,CASSFSTALYEKLFF
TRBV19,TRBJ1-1,CASSTPSGRPRQLNTEAFF
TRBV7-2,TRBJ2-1,CASSLLSGGDNEQFF
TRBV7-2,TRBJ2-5,CASIHLTEQETQYF
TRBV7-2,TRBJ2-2,CASSLGGGGTFTGELFF
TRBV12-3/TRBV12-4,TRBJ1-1,CASSTGLGAFF
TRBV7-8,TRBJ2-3,CASSRLAGSTDTQYF
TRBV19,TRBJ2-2,CASRTGLTGELFF
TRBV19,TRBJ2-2,CASRGVVGFPGELFF
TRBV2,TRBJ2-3,CASSEAPRSEDFTDTQYF
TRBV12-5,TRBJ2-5,CASGLRETQYF
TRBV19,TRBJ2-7,CASSREAAVPTYEQYF
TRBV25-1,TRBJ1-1,CASSGAENTEAFF
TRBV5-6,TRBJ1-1,CASSLAGTGDFEAFF
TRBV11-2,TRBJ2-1,CASSLAPQKQFF
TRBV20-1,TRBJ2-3,CSANIIAGGPADTQYF
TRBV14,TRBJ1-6,CASSQGAGGSSPLHF
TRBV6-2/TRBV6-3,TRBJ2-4,CASSYFRGKAKNIQYF
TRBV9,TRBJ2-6,CASSQGQLSGANVLTF
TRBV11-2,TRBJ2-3,CASSPTIERQYF